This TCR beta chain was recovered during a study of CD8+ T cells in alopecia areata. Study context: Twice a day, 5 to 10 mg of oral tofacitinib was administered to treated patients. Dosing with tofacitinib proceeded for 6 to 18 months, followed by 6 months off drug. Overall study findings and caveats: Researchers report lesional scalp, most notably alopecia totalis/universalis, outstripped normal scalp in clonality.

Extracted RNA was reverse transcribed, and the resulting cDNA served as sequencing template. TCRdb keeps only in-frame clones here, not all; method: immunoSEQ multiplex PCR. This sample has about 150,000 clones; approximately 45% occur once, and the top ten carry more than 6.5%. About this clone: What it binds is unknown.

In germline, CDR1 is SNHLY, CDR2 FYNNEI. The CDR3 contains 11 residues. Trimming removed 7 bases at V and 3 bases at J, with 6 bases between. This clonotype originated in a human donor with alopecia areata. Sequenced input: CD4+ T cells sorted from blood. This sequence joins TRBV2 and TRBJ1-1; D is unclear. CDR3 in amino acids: CASTVYTEAFF. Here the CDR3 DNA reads TGTGCCAGCACGGTGTACACTGAAGCTTTCTTT.